This TCR beta chain was identified in a study of cytomegalovirus exposure and HLA in healthy donors. CDR1 and CDR2 from the germline V gene are MNHEY and SVGAGI. The CDR3 covers 12 residues. V was clipped by 5 bases and J by 8 bases, with 9 bases between them. General study points: About 90% or about 30% of the time was how often most TCR beta V segments were productive, according to an earlier analysis. Most TCR sequences showed up rarely, but some public TCRs showed up in many donors. Highly shared sequence variants in one cluster were likely a sequencing artifact.

The PCR contained 60 Vbeta and 13 Jbeta primers. Profiling relied on immunoSEQ multiplex PCR, and the TCRdb table lists in-frame clones only, not all of them. The profile shows roughly 130,000 clones, about 79% of them singletons. Of note for this clone: The antigen remains undetermined.

The source of this sequence is a man aged 18 to 29 in good health and CMV-seronegative. The chain recombines TRBV6-5 with TRBJ1-4, with D tentatively TRBD1 (6 bases). Sequenced: PBMCs. The CDR3 DNA is TGTGCCAGCAGTACAGGGTGGGAAAAACTGTTTTTT. The encoded protein is CASSTGWEKLFF.